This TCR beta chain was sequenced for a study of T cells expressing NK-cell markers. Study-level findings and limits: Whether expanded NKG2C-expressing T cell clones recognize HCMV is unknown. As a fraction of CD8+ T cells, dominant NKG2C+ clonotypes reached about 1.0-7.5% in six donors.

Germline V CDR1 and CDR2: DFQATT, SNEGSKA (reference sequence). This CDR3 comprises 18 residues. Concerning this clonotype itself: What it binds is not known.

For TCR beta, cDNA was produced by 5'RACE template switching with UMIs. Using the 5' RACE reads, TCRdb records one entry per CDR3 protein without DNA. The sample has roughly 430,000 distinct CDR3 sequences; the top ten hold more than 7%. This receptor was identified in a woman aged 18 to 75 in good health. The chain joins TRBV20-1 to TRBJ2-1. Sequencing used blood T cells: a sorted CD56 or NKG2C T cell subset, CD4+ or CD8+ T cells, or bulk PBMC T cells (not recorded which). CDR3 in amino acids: CSARDTTPLTGVYNEQFF.